This TCR beta chain was observed in a study of early T cells in non-severe SARS-CoV-2 infection. For the study at large: Chains were unpaired, as sequencing was done on bulk RNA from unsorted whole blood.

In this sample, this clonotype turned up many times. Unique molecular identifiers were attached to individual cDNA molecules. MiXCR was run by TCRdb on the 5' RACE reads, yielding one entry per CDR3 protein. The sample lists around 68,000 distinct CDR3 sequences, roughly 13% seen once, with more than 1.2% in the top ten. V shed 6 bases, J shed 4 bases, and the junction held 18 bases outside the gene matches. CDR1 and CDR2 (germline): MNHEY, SVGAGI. This CDR3 has 17 amino acids. Material: whole blood, obtained at baseline. The TCR originated in an adult who was a healthcare worker with PCR-confirmed SARS-CoV-2 infection or an uninfected control (not recorded which). The chain links TRBV6-5 to TRBJ2-7, with 7 bases matching TRBD2. The CDR3 bases are TGTGCCAGCAGCGACCACCCCCCGGGGGAGGGTAATTACGAGCAGTACTTC. It translates to CASSDHPPGEGNYEQYF.